This TCR beta chain was retrieved from a study of long-term antiretroviral therapy in people with HIV (dated by TCRdb to the early 2020s). Background for the entire study: The earliest samples were collected approximately a decade before the 2015 WHO recommendation for immediate ART, a period when ART was typically delayed until CD4 counts fell. Whether ART initiation and durable HIV suppression were associated with changes in peripheral blood TRB repertoire composition and diversity was tested in a retrospective serial study. From over 25 adults with confirmed HIV infection, the cohort provided some 200 cryopreserved PBMC samples, gathered serially across a mean of approximately six years (range 1-12). Of the roughly 30 participants with HIV, fewer than twelve were female. No cross-contamination during QIAcube processing was seen in test extractions of a monoclonal T-cell line run alongside a few dozen polyclonal samples.

Spanning cysteine to phenylalanine, the CDR3 consists of 14 amino acids. CDR3 DNA is the only sequence kept; it has 42 bases, read in frame from the first base. Taken from the germline V gene, the CDR1 and CDR2 loops are ENHRY and SYGVKD. V loses 8 bases at its end and J loses 10 bases; junction bases beyond the gene matches: 16. Points the paper makes about the study in general: ART initiation was associated with a significant increase in TRB diversity, but diversity stayed significantly below transplant donor controls even after long-term ART. HIV repertoires had narrower CDR3 length ranges than controls, and the network structure suggested an antigen-experienced repertoire that shifted only slightly toward naive after ART. The samples were dated from about 2003 to 2017, and the ART regimens that were used may be less effective than current ART regimens. Inferences about post-ART repertoire changes were limited because no data were available on ART adherence, viral resistance or therapy changes. Limited PBMC availability meant only the TCR beta chain was sequenced, without alpha chain pairing. Because pre-ART samples had limited cell numbers, profiling was done on unsorted PBMC rather than on sorted CD4+ and CD8+ T cells. Expanded TRB clones identified before ART initiation dominated the repertoire across all time points, though the dominance fluctuated and decreased in many PLHIV after ART.

Participants were included only if at least one PBMC sample before ART initiation and at least two post-ART samples were available. Treatment was received in the United States of America by all participants with HIV. Cryopreserved samples of about 0.95-11 million PBMC were thawed and washed before DNA extraction. At the time of the earliest PBMC sample for each participant with HIV, ages ranged from 23 to 54 years. Each participant contributed PBMC samples from 1-4 timepoints before ART initiation and 2-8 timepoints after ART initiation, with a median of 7 samples. For every participant, serial HIV viral load, CD4+ T-cell count, ART history and demographic data were obtained. Genomic DNA was extracted from unsorted PBMC with a Qiagen kit on a QIAcube, processed in batches of 12 samples. Note on this clone: The antigen it recognizes is unknown. Within one base of it there is no much larger clone, and no base qualities were kept.

The immunoSEQ hsTCRB v3.0 assay was used at survey level resolution to sequence the TRB variable region. TRB sequencing targeted a depth of 40,000-50,000 T-cell genomes per sample. An Illumina MiSeq with a v3 150-cycle kit was used to sequence the pooled TRB libraries. Per the source publication's procedure: Repertoire analysis was run in R within a reproducible Nextflow workflow that covered QC, data transformation and analysis. LymphoSeq2, an R package for exploring AIRR-Seq data, was used to implement custom analyses. A handful of samples that yielded fewer than 5000 total TRB sequences were excluded, so that fewer than 250 HIV repertoires were analyzed. Among the roughly 190 retained HIV repertoires, 55 to 60 were collected before ART initiation and about 130 were collected after ART initiation. Repertoires were downsampled to 5000 TRB nucleotide sequences, with summary statistics averaged over 100 downsampling iterations. The analysis kept only TRB sequences whose CDR3 regions were at least seven amino acids long. A Shannon entropy-derived clonality score and the Gini coefficient were used to measure diversity. Repertoire networks linked the top 5000 CDR3 amino acid sequences whenever two sequences differed by an edit distance of one. For TRB CDR3 amino acid sequences, antigen specificity groups and MHC restriction were predicted with GLIPH2. To flag known associations with CMV, EBV, HIV or tissue antigens, CDR3 amino acid sequences were compared against VDJdb and McPAS-TCR. Pre-ART, post-ART and control groups were compared with Wilcoxon signed-rank tests and Holm-Bonferroni correction. In its TCRdb copy, this immuneACCESS table keeps in-frame sequences only and misses some clones. Where compared with another copy, unresolved V genes explain less than half of these, and the others have no known cause. That table supplies the V and J calls and clone size; D and trimming were determined from the DNA. This sample gives approximately 26,000 clones in total; approximately 78% of them show up just once. The ten largest account for 12% to 15% of the sample.

Here the chain combines TRBV10-3 and TRBJ1-2, and TRBD1 matches 7 of the central bases. This TCR was sampled from a man aged 45-65 years with HIV. Material: unsorted PBMCs, obtained 2.9 years after starting antiretroviral therapy. The nucleotides read TGTGCCATCCGGGACAGAGATTATTTAGGCGACTACACCTTC. It specifies CAIRDRDYLGDYTF.